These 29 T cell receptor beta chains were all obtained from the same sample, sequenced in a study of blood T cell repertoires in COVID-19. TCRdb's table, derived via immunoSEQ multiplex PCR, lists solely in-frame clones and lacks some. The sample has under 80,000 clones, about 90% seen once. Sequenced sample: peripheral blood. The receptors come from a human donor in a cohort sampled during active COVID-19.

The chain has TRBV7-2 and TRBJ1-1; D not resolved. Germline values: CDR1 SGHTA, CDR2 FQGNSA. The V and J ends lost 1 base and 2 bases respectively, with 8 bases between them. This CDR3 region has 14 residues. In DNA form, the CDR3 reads TGTGCCAGCAGCTTAGGTCGGGTAAACACTGAAGCTTTCTTT. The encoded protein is CASSLGRVNTEAFF. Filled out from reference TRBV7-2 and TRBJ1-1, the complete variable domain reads GAGVSQSPSNKVTEKGKDVELRCDPISGHTALYWYRQSLGQGLEFLIYFQGNSAPDKSGLPSDRFSAERTGGSVSTLTIQRTQQEDSAVYLCASSLGRVNTEAFFGQGTRLTVV.

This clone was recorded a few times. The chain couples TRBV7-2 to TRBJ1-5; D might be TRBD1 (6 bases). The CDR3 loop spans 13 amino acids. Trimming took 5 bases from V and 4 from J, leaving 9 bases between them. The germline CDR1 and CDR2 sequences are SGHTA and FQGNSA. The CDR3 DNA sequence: TGTGCCAGCAGCCTAGACAGGAATCAGCCCCAGCATTTT. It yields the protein CASSLDRNQPQHF.

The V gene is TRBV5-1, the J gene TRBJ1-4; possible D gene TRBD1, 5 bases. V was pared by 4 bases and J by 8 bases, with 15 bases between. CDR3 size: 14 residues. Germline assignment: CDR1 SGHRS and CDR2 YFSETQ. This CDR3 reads CASSDPGKGEKLFF. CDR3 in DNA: TGCGCCAGCAGCGACCCAGGGAAGGGGGAAAAACTGTTTTTT.

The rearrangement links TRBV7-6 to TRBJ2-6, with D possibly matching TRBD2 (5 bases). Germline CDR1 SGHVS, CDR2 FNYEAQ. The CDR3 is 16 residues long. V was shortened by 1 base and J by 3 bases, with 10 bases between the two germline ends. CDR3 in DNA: TGTGCCAGCAGCTTAGTTCACAGCGGTGGGGCCAACGTCCTGACTTTC. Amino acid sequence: CASSLVHSGGANVLTF. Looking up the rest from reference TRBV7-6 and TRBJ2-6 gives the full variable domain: GAGVSQSPRYKVTKRGQDVALRCDPISGHVSLYWYRQALGQGPEFLTYFNYEAQQDKSGLPNDRFSAERPEGSISTLTIQRTEQRDSAMYRCASSLVHSGGANVLTFGAGSRLTVL.

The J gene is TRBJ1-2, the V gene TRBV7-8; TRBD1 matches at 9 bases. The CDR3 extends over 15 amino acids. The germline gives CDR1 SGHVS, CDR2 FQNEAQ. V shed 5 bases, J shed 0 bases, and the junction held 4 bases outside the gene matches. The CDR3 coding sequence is TGTGCCAGCAGCGTGGGGACAGGGTCTAACTATGGCTACACCTTC. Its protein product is CASSVGTGSNYGYTF.

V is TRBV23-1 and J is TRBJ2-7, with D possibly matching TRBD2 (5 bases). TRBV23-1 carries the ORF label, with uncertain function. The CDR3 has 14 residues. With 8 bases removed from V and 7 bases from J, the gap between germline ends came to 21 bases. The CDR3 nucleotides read TGCGCCAGCGGCCCCCAGGACTTTCTCTCTGAGCAGTACTTC. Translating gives CASGPQDFLSEQYF.

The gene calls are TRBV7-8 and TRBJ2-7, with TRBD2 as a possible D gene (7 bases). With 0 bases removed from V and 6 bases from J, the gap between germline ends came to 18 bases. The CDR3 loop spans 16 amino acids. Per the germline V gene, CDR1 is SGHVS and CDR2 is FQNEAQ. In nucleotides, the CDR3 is TGTGCCAGCAGCTTAGCATTCGGGGGGCTCGGCGGCGAGCAGTACTTC. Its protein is CASSLAFGGLGGEQYF.

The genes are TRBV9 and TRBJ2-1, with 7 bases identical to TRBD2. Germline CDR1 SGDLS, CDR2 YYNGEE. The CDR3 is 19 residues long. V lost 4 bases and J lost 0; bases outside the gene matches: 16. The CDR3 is CASSPKVSGGPSSYNEQFF. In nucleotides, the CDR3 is TGTGCCAGCAGCCCCAAAGTGTCGGGAGGCCCAAGCTCCTACAATGAGCAGTTCTTC.

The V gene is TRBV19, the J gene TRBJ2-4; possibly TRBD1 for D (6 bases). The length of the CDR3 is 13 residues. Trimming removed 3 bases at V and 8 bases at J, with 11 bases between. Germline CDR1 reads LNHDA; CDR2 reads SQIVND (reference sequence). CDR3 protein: CASSIGGWDIQYF. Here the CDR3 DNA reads TGTGCCAGTAGTATTGGGGGCTGGGACATTCAGTACTTC.

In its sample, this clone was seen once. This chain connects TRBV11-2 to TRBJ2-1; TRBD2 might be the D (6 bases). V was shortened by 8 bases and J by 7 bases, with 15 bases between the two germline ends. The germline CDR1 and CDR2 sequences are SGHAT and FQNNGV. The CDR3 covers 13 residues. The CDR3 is CASLPGRGNEQFF. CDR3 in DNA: TGTGCCAGCCTCCCCGGGAGAGGTAATGAGCAGTTCTTC.

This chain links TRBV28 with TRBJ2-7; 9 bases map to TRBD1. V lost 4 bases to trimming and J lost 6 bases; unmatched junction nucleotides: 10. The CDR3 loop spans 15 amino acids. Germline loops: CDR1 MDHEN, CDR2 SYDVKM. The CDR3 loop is CASSSGQGPFFEQYF. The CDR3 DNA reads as TGTGCCAGCAGTTCCGGACAGGGGCCCTTTTTCGAGCAGTACTTC. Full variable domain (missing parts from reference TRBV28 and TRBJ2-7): DVKVTQSSRYLVKRTGEKVFLECVQDMDHENMFWYRQDPGLGLRLIYFSYDVKMKEKGDIPEGYSVSREKKERFSLILESASTNQTSMYLCASSSGQGPFFEQYFGPGTRLTVT.

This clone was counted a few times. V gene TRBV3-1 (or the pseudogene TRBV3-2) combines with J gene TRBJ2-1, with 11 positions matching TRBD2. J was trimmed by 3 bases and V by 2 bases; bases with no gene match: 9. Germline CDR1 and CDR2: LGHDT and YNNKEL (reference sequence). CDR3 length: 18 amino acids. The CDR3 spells CASSQPGLAVRSYNEQFF. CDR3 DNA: TGTGCCAGCAGCCAACCGGGACTAGCGGTCAGAAGCTACAATGAGCAGTTCTTC.

As DNA, the CDR3 is TGTGCCAGCAGCTTGGGACTAGCGGGAGGGCTCATAAGGTACGAGCAGTACTTC. This encodes CASSLGLAGGLIRYEQYF. V and J are TRBV5-5 and TRBJ2-7; TRBD2 agrees at 14 bases. Germline trimming cut 0 bases from V and 4 bases from J; bases unmatched to any gene: 9. This CDR3 contains 18 residues. CDR1 and CDR2 (germline): SGHKS, YYEKEE (reference sequence).

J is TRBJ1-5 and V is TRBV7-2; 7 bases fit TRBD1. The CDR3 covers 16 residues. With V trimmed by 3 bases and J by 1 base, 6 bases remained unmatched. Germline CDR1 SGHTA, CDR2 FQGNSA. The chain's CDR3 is CASSLAGTASNQPQHF. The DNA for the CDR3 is TGTGCCAGCAGCTTGGCCGGGACAGCAAGCAATCAGCCCCAGCATTTT.

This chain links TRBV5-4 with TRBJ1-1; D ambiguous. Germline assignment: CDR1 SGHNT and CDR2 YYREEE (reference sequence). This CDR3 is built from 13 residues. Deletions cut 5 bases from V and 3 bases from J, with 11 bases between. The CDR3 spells CASSFMEYTEAFF. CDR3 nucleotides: TGTGCCAGCAGTTTTATGGAGTACACTGAAGCTTTCTTT.

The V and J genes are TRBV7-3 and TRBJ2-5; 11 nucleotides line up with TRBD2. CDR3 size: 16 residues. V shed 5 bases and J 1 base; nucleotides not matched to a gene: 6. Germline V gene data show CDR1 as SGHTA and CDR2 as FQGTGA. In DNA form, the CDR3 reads TGTGCCAGCAGCCCATCTGGACTAGCGGGCCAAGAGACCCAGTACTTC. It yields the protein CASSPSGLAGQETQYF. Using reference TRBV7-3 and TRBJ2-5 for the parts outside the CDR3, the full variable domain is GAGVSQTPSNKVTEKGKYVELRCDPISGHTALYWYRQSLGQGPEFLIYFQGTGAADDSGLPNDRFFAVRPEGSVSTLKIQRTERGDSAVYLCASSPSGLAGQETQYFGPGTRLLVL.

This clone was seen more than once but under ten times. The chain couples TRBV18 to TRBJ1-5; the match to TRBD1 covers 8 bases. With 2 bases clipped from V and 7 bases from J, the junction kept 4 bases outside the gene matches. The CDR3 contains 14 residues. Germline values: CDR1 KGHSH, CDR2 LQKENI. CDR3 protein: CASSPKQGGQPQHF. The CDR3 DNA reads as TGTGCCAGCTCACCAAAACAGGGGGGGCAGCCCCAGCATTTT.

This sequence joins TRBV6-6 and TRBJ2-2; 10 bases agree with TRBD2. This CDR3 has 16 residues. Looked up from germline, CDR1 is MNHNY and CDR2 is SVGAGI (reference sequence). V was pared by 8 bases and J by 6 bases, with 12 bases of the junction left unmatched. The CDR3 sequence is CASDHSSGRMSGELFF. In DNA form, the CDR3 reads TGTGCCAGCGACCATTCTAGCGGGAGAATGTCCGGGGAGCTGTTTTTT.

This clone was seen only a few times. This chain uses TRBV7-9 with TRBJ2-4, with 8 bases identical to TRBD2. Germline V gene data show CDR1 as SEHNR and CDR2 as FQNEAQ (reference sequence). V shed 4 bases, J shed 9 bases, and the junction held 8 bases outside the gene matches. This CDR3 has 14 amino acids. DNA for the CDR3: TGTGCCAGCAGCTCCCTCGGCGGGAGGACCATTCAGTACTTC. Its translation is CASSSLGGRTIQYF.

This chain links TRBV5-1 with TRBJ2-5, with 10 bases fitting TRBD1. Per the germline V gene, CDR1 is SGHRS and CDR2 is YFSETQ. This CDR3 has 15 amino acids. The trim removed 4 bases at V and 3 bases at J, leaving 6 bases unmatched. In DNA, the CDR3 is TGCGCCAGCAGCCCACGCGGGACAGGGGAAGAGACCCAGTACTTC. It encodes CASSPRGTGEETQYF.

The CDR3 nucleotides read TGTGCCAGTAGTGTTCGGGACAGGGGAAACTATGGCTACACCTTC. It translates to CASSVRDRGNYGYTF. This sequence joins TRBV19 and TRBJ1-2; 10 nucleotides line up with TRBD1. Germline lookup yields CDR1 LNHDA and CDR2 SQIVND (reference sequence). This CDR3 is built from 15 residues. V shed 5 bases and J 2 bases; nucleotides not matched to a gene: 5.

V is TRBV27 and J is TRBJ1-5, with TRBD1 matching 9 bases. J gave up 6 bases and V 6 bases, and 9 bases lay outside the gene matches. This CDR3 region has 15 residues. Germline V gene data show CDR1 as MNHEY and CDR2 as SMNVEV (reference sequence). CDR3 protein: CASRPDRGLGQPQHF. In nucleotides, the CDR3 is TGTGCCAGCAGACCGGACAGGGGTTTAGGTCAGCCCCAGCATTTT.

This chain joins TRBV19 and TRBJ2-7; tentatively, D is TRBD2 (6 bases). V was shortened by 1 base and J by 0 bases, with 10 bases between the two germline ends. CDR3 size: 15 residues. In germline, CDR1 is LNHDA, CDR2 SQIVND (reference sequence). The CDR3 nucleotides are TGTGCCAGTAGTATAGGCGGGAAGGGCTCCTACGAGCAGTACTTC. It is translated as CASSIGGKGSYEQYF.

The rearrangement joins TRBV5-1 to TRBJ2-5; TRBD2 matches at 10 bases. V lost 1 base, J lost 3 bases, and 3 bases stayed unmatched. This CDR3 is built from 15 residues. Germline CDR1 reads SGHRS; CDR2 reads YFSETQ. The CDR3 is CASSLSGLAEETQYF. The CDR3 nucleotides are TGCGCCAGCAGCTTGTCCGGACTAGCGGAAGAGACCCAGTACTTC.

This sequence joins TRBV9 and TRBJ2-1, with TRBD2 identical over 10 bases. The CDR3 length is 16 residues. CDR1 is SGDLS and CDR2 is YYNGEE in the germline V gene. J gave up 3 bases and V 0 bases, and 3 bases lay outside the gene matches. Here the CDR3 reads CASSVELAGGYNEQFF. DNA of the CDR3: TGTGCCAGCAGCGTAGAGTTAGCGGGAGGCTACAATGAGCAGTTCTTC.

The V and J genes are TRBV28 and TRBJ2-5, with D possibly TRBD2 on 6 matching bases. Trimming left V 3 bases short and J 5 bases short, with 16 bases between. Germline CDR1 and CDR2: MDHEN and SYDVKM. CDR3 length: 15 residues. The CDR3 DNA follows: TGTGCCAGCAGTTTTCTTGGCGGGATAAAGGAGACCCAGTACTTC. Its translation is CASSFLGGIKETQYF.

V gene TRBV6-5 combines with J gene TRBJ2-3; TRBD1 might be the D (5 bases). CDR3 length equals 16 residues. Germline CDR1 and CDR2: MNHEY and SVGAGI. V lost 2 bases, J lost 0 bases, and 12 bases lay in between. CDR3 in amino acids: CASSYRQLSSTDTQYF. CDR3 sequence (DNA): TGTGCCAGCAGTTACCGACAGTTATCTAGCACAGATACGCAGTATTTT.

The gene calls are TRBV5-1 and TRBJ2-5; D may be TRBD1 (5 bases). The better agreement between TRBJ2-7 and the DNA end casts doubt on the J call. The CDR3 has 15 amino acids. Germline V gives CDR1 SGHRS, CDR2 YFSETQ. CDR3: CASSLILDSAYEQYF. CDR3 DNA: TGCGCCAGCAGTCTGATACTCGACAGCGCCTACGAGCAGTACTTC.

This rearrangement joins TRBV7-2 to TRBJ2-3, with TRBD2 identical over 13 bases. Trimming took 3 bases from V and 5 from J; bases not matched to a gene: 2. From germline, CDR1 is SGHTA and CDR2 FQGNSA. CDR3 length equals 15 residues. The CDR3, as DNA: TGTGCCAGCAGCTTGTGGACTAGCGGGAGAGATACGCAGTATTTT. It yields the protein CASSLWTSGRDTQYF. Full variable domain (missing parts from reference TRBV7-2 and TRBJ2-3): GAGVSQSPSNKVTEKGKDVELRCDPISGHTALYWYRQSLGQGLEFLIYFQGNSAPDKSGLPSDRFSAERTGGSVSTLTIQRTQQEDSAVYLCASSLWTSGRDTQYFGPGTRLTVL.